This T cell receptor (beta chain) was recovered during a study of blood T cell repertoires in COVID-19. The overall study: Sites across the United States, Italy and Spain contributed samples from acute and convalescent COVID-19.

CDR3 length: 14 residues. Clones were read by immunoSEQ multiplex PCR, and TCRdb kept only the in-frame ones, dropping some. In the table there are over 150,000 clones, 84% of which are singletons. Specimen: peripheral blood. The TCR comes from a human donor in a cohort sampled during active COVID-19. The chain uses TRBV12-2 and TRBJ2-7; TRBD2, the D gene given by the table, was not confirmed from the DNA. TRBV12-2 is listed as a pseudogene. DNA for the CDR3: TGTGCAAGTCGCTTCAGCGGGGGGGACTACGAGCAGTACTTC. Protein product: CASRFSGGDYEQYF.